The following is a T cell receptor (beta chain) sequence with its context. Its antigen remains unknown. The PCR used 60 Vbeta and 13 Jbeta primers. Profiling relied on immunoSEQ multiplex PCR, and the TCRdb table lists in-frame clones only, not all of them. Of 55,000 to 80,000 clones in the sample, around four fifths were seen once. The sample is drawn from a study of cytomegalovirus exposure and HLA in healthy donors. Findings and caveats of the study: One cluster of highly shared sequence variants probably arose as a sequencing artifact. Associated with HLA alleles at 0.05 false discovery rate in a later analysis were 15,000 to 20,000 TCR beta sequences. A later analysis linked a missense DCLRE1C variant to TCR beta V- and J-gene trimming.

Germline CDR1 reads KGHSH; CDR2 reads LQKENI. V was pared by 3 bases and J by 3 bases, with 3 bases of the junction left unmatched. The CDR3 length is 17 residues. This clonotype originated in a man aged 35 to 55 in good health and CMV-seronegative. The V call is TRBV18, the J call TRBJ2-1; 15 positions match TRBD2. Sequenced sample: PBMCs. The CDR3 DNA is TGTGCCAGCTCACCCCGGACTAGCGGGGGGGGCTACAATGAGCAGTTCTTC. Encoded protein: CASSPRTSGGGYNEQFF.